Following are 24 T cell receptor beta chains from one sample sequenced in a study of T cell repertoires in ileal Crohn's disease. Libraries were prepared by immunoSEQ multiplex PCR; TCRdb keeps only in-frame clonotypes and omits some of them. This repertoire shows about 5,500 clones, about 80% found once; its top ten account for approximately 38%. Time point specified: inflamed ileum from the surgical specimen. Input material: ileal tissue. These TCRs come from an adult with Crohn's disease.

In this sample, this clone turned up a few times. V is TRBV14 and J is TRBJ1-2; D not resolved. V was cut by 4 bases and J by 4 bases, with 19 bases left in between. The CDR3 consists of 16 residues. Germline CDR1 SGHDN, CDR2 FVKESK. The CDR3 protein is CASSRTIRAAAYGYTF. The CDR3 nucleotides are TGTGCCAGCAGCCGAACTATTCGGGCGGCCGCCTATGGCTACACCTTC.

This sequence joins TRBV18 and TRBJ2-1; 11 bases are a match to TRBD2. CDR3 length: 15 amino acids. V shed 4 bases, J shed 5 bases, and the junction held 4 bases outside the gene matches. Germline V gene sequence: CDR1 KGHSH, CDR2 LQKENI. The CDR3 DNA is TGTGCCAGCTCACGACTAGCGGGGCGGGACAATGAGCAGTTCTTC. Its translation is CASSRLAGRDNEQFF.

CDR3 sequence: CASSLSGVSGYTF. The CDR3, as DNA: TGTGCCAGCAGCTTAAGCGGGGTATCTGGCTACACCTTC. J is TRBJ1-2 and V is TRBV4-2; D is undetermined. Germline-derived CDR1 and CDR2 are LGHNA and YNFKEQ. The length of the CDR3 is 13 residues. Trimming cost V 5 bases and J 7 bases, with 14 bases left between them.

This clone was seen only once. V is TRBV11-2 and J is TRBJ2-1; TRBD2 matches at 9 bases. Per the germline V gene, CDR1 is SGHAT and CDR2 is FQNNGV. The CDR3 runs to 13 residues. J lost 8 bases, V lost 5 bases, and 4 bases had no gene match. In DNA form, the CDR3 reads TGTGCCAGCAGCCCCGGACTAGCGTATGAGCAGTTCTTC. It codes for CASSPGLAYEQFF. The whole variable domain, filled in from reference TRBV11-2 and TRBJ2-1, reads EAGVAQSPRYKIIEKRQSVAFWCNPISGHATLYWYQQILGQGPKLLIQFQNNGVVDDSQLPKDRFSAERLKGVDSTLKIQPAKLEDSAVYLCASSPGLAYEQFFGPGTRLTVL.

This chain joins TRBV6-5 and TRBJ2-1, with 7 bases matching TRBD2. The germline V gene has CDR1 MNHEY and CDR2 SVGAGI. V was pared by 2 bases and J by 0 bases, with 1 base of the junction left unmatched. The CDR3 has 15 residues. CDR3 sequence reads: CASSYERGSYNEQFF. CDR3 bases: TGTGCCAGCAGTTACGAGCGGGGCTCCTACAATGAGCAGTTCTTC.

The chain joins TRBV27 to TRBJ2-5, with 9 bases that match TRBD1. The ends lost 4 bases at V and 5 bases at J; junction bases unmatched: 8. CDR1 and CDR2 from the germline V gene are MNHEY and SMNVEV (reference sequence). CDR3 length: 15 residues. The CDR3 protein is CASSSGQGRGETQYF. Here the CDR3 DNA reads TGTGCCAGCAGTTCCGGACAGGGGCGGGGTGAGACCCAGTACTTC.

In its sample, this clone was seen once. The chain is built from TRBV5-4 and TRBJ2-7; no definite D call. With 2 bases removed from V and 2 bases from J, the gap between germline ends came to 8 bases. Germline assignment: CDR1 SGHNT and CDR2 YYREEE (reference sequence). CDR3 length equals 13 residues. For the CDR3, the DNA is TGTGCCAGCAGCTTTAGCACAGCCTACGAGCAGTACTTC. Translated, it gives CASSFSTAYEQYF.

As DNA, the CDR3 is TGTGCCAGCAGCGTAGGTGGTACAGGGACCACTGAAGCTTTCTTT. This codes for CASSVGGTGTTEAFF. The chain recombines TRBV9 with TRBJ1-1, with D perhaps matching TRBD1 (6 bases). V lost 0 bases and J lost 4, with 13 bases in between. Germline V gives CDR1 SGDLS, CDR2 YYNGEE. This CDR3 has 15 amino acids.

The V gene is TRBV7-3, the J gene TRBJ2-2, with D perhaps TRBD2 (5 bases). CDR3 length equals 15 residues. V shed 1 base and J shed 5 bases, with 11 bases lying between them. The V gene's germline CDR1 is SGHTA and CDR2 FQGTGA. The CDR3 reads CASSLIVGGTGELFF. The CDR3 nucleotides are TGTGCCAGCAGCTTAATAGTGGGCGGGACCGGGGAGCTGTTTTTT.

Written as DNA, the CDR3 is TGCGCCAGCAGCTTCCTGGACAGCTATACAGATACGCAGTATTTT. It specifies CASSFLDSYTDTQYF. The chain has TRBV5-1 and TRBJ2-3; D may be TRBD1 (6 bases). The CDR3 spans 15 residues. From germline, CDR1 is SGHRS and CDR2 YFSETQ. V lost 2 bases and J lost 3, with 13 bases in between.

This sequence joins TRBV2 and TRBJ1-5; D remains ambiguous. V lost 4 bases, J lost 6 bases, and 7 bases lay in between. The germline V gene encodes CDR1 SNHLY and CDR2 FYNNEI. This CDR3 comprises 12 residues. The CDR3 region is CASSATSQPQHF. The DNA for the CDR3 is TGTGCCAGCAGTGCTACAAGTCAGCCCCAGCATTTT. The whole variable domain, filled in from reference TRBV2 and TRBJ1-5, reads EPEVTQTPSHQVTQMGQEVILRCVPISNHLYFYWYRQILGQKVEFLVSFYNNEISEKSEIFDDQFSVERPDGSNFTLKIRSTKLEDSAMYFCASSATSQPQHFGDGTRLSIL.

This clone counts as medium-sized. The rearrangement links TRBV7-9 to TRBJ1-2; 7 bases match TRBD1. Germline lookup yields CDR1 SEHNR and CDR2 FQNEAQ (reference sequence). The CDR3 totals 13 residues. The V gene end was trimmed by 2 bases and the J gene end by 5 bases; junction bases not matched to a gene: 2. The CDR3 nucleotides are TGTGCCAGCAGCTTACAGGGGGTATATGGCTACACCTTC. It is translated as CASSLQGVYGYTF. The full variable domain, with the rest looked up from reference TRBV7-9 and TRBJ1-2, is DTGVSQNPRHKITKRGQNVTFRCDPISEHNRLYWYRQTLGQGPEFLTYFQNEAQLEKSRLLSDRFSAERPKGSFSTLEIQRTEQGDSAMYLCASSLQGVYGYTFGSGTRLTVV.

The CDR3 DNA sequence: TGTGCCATCAGTGGGCCCGGGATCTACGAGCAGTACTTC. This translates into CAISGPGIYEQYF. The gene calls are TRBV10-3 and TRBJ2-7, with a weak D call TRBD2 (5 bases). Trimming cost V 4 bases and J 3 bases, with 10 bases left between them. The CDR3 totals 13 residues. The germline V gene encodes CDR1 ENHRY and CDR2 SYGVKD.

In nucleotides, the CDR3 is TGTGCCAGTACCCCGACCGCTAAACTATCCTACGAGCAGTACTTC. Translated: CASTPTAKLSYEQYF. V is TRBV19 and J is TRBJ2-7; D gene unclear. Germline CDR1 is LNHDA and CDR2 is SQIVND (reference sequence). V lost 7 bases and J 1 base, leaving 17 bases between the germline ends. The CDR3 totals 15 residues.

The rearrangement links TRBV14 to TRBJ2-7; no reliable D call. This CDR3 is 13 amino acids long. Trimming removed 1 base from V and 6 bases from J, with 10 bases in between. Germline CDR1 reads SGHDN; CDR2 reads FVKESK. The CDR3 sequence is CASSQGTPREQYF. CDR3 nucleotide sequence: TGTGCCAGCAGCCAAGGGACCCCTCGCGAGCAGTACTTC.

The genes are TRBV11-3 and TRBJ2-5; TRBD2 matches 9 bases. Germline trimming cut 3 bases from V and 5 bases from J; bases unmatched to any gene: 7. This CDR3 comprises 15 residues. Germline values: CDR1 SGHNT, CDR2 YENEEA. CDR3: CASSFSGGRGETQYF. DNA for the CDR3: TGTGCCAGCAGCTTTAGCGGGGGCCGAGGGGAGACCCAGTACTTC.

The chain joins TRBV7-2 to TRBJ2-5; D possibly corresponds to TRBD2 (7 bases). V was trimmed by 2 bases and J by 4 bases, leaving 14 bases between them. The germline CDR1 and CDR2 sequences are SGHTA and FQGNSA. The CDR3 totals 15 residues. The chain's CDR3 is CASSLLGGGLETQYF. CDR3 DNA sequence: TGTGCCAGCAGCTTATTAGGGGGGGGGTTAGAGACCCAGTACTTC.

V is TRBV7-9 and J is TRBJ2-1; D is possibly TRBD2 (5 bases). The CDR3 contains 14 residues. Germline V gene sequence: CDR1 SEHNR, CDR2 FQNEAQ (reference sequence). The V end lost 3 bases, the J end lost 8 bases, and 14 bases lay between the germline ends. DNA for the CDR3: TGTGCCAGCAGCTTGAGATGGACCGGGGATGAGCAGTTCTTC. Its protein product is CASSLRWTGDEQFF.

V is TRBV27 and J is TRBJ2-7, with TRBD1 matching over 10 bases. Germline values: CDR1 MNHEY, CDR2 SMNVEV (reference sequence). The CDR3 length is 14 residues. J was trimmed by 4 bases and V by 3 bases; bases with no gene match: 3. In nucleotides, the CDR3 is TGTGCCAGCAGTTTCCGGGACAGGGGATACGAGCAGTACTTC. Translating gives CASSFRDRGYEQYF.

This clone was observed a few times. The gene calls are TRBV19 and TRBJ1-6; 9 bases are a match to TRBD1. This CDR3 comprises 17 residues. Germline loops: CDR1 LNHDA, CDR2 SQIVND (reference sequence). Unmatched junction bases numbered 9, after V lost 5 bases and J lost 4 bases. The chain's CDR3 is CASSPKRDRVYNSPLHF. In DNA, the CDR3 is TGTGCCAGTAGTCCGAAGCGGGACAGGGTGTATAATTCACCCCTCCACTTT.

CDR3 region: CASRLGLSVSGNTIYF. The CDR3 DNA reads as TGTGCCAGCAGACTGGGCCTAAGCGTCTCTGGAAACACCATATATTTT. V and J are TRBV28 and TRBJ1-3; D gene ambiguous. V was clipped by 6 bases and J by 0 bases, with 15 bases between them. The germline V gene encodes CDR1 MDHEN and CDR2 SYDVKM. The CDR3 loop spans 16 amino acids.

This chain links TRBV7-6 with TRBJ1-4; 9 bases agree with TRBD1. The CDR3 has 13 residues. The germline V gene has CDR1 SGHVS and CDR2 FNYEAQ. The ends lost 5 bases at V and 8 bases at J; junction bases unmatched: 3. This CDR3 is CASSLGQGEKLFF. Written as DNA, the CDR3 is TGTGCCAGCAGCCTGGGACAGGGAGAAAAACTGTTTTTT.

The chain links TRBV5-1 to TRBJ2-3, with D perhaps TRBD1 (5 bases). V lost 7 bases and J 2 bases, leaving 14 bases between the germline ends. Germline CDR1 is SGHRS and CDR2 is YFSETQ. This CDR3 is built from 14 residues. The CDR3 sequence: CASQIQAPTDTQYF. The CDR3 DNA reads TGCGCCAGCCAAATACAGGCCCCCACAGATACGCAGTATTTT. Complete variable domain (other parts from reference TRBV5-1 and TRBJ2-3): KAGVTQTPRYLIKTRGQQVTLSCSPISGHRSVSWYQQTPGQGLQFLFEYFSETQRNKGNFPGRFSGRQFSNSRSEMNVSTLELGDSALYLCASQIQAPTDTQYFGPGTRLTVL.

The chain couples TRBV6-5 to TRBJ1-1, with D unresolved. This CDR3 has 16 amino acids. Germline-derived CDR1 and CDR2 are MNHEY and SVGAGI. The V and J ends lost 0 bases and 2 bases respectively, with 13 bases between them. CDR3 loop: CASSYSSRGGNTEAFF. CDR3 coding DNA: TGTGCCAGCAGTTACTCGAGCCGGGGTGGAAACACTGAAGCTTTCTTT.